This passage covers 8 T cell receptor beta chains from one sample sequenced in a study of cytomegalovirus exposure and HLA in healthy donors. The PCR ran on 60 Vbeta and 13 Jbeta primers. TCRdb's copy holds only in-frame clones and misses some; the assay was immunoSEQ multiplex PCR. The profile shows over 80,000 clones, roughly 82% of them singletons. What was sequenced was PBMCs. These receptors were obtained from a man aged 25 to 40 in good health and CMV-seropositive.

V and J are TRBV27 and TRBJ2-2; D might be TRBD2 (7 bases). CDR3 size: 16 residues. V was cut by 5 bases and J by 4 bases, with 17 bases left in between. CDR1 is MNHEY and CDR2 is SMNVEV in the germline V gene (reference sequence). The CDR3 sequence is CASSTQGPGGTGELFF. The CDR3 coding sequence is TGTGCCAGCAGTACACAGGGACCGGGGGGCACCGGGGAGCTGTTTTTT.

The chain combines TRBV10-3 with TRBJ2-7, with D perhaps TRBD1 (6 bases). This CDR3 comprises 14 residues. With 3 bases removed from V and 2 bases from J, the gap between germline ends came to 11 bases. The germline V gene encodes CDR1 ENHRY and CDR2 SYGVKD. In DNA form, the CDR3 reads TGTGCCATCAGTGACACCGGGACACCCTACGAGCAGTACTTC. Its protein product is CAISDTGTPYEQYF.

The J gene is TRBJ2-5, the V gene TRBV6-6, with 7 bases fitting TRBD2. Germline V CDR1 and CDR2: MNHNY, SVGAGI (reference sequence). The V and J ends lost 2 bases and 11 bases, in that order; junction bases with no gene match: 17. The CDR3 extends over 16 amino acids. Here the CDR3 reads CASSYPSGAGVGEQYF. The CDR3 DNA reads TGTGCCAGCAGTTACCCCAGTGGGGCGGGAGTGGGGGAGCAGTACTTC.

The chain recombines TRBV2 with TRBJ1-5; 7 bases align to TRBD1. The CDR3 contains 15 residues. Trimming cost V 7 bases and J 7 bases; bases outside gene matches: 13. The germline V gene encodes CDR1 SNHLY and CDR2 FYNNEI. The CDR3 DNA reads TGTGCCAGCACCAAGGAAGGGGGCGGATGGCAGCCCCAGCATTTT. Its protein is CASTKEGGGWQPQHF.

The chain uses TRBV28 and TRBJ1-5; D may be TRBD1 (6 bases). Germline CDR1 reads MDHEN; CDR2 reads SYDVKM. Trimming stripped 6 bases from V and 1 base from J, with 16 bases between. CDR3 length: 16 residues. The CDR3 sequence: CASRKGQRGSNQPQHF. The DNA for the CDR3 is TGTGCCAGCAGAAAAGGACAGCGGGGCAGCAATCAGCCCCAGCATTTT.

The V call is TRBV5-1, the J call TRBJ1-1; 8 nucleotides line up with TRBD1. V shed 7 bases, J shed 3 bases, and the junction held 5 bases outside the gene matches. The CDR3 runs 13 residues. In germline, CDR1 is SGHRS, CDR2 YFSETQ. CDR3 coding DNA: TGCGCCAGCGCGATACAGGGGGACACTGAAGCTTTCTTT. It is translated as CASAIQGDTEAFF.

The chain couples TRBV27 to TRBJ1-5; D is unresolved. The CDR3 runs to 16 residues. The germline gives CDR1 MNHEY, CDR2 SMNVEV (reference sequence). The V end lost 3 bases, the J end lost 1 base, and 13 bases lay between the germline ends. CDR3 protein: CASSFLPAGSNQPQHF. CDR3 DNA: TGTGCCAGCAGTTTCCTCCCCGCGGGGAGCAATCAGCCCCAGCATTTT.

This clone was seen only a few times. Here the CDR3 reads CSVRGGDRGIRQYF. CDR3 nucleotides: TGCAGCGTCCGGGGTGGGGACAGGGGAATTCGGCAGTACTTC. The chain is built from TRBV29-1 and TRBJ2-7; TRBD1 agrees at 10 bases. The CDR3 has 14 residues. Trimming removed 6 bases from V and 9 bases from J; junction bases left unmatched: 14. The germline CDR1 and CDR2 sequences are SQVTM and ANQGSEA.